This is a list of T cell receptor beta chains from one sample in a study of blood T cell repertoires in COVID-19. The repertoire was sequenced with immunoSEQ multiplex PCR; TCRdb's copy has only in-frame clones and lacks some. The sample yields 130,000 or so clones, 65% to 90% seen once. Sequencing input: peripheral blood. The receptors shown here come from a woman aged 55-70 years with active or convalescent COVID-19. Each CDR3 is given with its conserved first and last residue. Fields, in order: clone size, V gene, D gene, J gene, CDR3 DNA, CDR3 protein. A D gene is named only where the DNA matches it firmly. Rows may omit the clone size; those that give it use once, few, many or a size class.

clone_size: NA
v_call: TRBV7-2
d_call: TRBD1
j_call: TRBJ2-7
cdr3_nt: TGTGCCAGCAGCGCCCGGACAGGGGTATACGAGCAGTACTTC
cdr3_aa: CASSARTGVYEQYF

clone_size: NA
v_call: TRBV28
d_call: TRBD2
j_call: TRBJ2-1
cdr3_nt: TGTGCCAGCCTACGGGGGGGGTCCTACAATGAGCAGTTCTTC
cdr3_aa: CASLRGGSYNEQFF

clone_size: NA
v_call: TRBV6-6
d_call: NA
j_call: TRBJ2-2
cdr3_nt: TGTGCCAGCAGCCGATCCCGAGGGGGGGTCAACACCGGGGAGCTGTTTTTT
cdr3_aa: CASSRSRGGVNTGELFF

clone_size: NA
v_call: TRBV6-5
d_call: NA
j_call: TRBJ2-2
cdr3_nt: TGTGCCAGCAGCCCCGGGATAGGCGGGACCGGGGAGCTGTTTTTT
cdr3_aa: CASSPGIGGTGELFF

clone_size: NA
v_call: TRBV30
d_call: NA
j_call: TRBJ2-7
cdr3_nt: TGTGCCTGGAGTGGCGGGGAGCAATACGAGCAGTACTTC
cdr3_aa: CAWSGGEQYEQYF

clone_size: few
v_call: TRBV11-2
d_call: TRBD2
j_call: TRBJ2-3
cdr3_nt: TGTGCCAGCAGCTTACTAGCGGGGGGGCCGGGGGGTACGCAGTATTTT
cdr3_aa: CASSLLAGGPGGTQYF

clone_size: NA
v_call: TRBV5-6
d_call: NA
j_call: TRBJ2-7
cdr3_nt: TGTGCCAGCAGCTTTAGTGGTTACGAGCAGTACTTC
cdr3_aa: CASSFSGYEQYF

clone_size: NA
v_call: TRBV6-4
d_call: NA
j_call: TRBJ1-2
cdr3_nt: TGTGCCAGCAGACCCGGGACTGGCATCACCTATGGCTACACCTTC
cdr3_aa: CASRPGTGITYGYTF

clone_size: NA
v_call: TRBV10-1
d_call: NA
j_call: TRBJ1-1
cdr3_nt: TGCGCCAGCAGTGAGTCCAGCGTAGGAGCTTTCTTT
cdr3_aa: CASSESSVGAFF

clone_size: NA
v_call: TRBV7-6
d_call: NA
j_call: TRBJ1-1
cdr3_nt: TGTGCCAGCAGCCCCCGCGAGGAAACTGAAGCTTTCTTT
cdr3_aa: CASSPREETEAFF

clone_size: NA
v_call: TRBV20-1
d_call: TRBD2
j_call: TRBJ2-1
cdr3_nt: TGCAGTGCTAGTCAAATAGCGGGAGTAAGGTCTTTCTATGAGCAGTTCTTC
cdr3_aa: CSASQIAGVRSFYEQFF

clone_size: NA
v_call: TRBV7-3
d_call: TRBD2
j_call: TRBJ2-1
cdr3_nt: TGTGCCAGCAGCCAGACTAGCGGGAGGGCCAATGAGCAGTTCTTC
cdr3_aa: CASSQTSGRANEQFF

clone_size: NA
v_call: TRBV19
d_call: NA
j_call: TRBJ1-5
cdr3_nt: TGTGCCAGTAGTATAGAGACTTTCCAGAGCAATCAGCCCCAGCATTTT
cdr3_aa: CASSIETFQSNQPQHF

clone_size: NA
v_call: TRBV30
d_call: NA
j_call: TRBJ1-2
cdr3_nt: TGTGCCCAGGACAGCATAAACTATGGCTACACCTTC
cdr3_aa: CAQDSINYGYTF

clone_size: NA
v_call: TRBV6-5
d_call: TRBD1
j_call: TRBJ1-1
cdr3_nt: TGTGCCAGCAGACCCGGGACAGTGAACACTGAAGCTTTCTTT
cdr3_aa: CASRPGTVNTEAFF

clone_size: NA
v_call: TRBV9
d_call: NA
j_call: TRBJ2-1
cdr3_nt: TGTGCCAGCAGCACCCAACGGGAGTCCTACAATGAGCAGTTCTTC
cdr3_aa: CASSTQRESYNEQFF

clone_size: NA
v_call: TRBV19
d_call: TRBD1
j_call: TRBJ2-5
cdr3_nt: TGTGCCAGTAGTATGGGACAGGGGGCGATCGAGACCCAGTACTTC
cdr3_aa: CASSMGQGAIETQYF

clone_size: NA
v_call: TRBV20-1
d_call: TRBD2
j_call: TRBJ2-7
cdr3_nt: TGCAGTGCTAGTGTCGGGAGGGCCCCTTTTCGAGAGCAGTACTTC
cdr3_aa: CSASVGRAPFREQYF

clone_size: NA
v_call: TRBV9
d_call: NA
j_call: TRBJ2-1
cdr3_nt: TGTGCCAGCAGCCAAACAGGGTTCGATGAGCAGTTCTTC
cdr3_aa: CASSQTGFDEQFF

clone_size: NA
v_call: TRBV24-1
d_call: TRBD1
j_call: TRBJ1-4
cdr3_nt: TGTGCCACCAGTGCTCACAGGGGCAGTGGAGAAAAACTGTTTTTT
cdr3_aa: CATSAHRGSGEKLFF

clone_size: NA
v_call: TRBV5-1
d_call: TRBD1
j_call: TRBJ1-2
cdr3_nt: TGCGCCAGCAGCTTAAACAGGGGGCTAGCCTATGGCTACACCTTC
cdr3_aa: CASSLNRGLAYGYTF

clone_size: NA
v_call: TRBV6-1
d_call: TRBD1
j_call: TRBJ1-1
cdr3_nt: TGTGCCAGCAGTGAAGTAGGAGGGGGCCACACTGAAGCTTTCTTT
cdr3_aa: CASSEVGGGHTEAFF

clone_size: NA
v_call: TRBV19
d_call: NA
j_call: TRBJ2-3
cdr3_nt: TGTGCCAGTGGGCCGCAGCTGTCCAATACGCAGTATTTT
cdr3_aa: CASGPQLSNTQYF

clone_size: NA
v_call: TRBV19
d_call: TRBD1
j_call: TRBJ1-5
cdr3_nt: TGTGCCAGTAGTATCGAGATAGGACAGGGGTATCAGCCCCAGCATTTT
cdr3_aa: CASSIEIGQGYQPQHF

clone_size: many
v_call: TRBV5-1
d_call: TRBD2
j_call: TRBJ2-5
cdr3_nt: TGCGCCAGCAGCTTGGCCGAAGCGGGAGGGCCCCCAGAGACCCAGTACTTC
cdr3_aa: CASSLAEAGGPPETQYF

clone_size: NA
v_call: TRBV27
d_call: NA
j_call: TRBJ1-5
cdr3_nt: TGTGCCAGCAGTTTTAACGGGATGTCGGGGAATCAGCCCCAGCATTTT
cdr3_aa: CASSFNGMSGNQPQHF

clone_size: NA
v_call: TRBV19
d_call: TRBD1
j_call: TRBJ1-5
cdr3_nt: TGTGCCAGTAGTGAAGGCCGGGACAGGGGTGCTCAGCCCCAGCATTTT
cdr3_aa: CASSEGRDRGAQPQHF

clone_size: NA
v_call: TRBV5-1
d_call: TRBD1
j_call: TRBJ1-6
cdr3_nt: TGCGCCAGCAGCTCACTACAGGGGGCGTATAATTCACCCCTCCACTTT
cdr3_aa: CASSSLQGAYNSPLHF

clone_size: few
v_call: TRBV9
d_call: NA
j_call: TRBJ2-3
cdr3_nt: TGTGCCAGCAGCTCGCCGTTCGGGGGTTTCACAGATACGCAGTATTTT
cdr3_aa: CASSSPFGGFTDTQYF

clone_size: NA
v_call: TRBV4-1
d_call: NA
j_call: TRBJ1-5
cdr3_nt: TGCGCCAGCAGCCAAGATCACAGTCAGGTCTACAATCAGCCCCAGCATTTT
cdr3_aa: CASSQDHSQVYNQPQHF

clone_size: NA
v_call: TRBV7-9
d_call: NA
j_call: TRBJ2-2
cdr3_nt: TGTGCCAGCAGCTCATACGGGGGGACAAACACCGGGGAGCTGTTTTTT
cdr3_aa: CASSSYGGTNTGELFF

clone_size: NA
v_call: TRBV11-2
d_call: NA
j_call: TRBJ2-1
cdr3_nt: TGTGCCAGCGTATTGGGGGCCGGAGGATACAATGAGCAGTTCTTC
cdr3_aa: CASVLGAGGYNEQFF

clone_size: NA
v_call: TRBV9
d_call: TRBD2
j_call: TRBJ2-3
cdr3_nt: TGTGCCAGCAGCGCGAGGGTCAGCGGGGCACGCACAGATACGCAGTATTTT
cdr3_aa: CASSARVSGARTDTQYF

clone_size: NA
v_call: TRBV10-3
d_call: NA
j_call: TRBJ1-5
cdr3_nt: TGTGCCATCAGGTACGGGGACAATCAGCCCCAGCATTTT
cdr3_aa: CAIRYGDNQPQHF

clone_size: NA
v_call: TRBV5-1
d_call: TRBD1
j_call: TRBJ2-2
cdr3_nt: TGCGCCAGCAGCTTACAGGGGTCCGGGGAGCTGTTTTTT
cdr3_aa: CASSLQGSGELFF

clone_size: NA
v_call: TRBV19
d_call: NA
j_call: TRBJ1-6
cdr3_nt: TGTGCCAGTACCTCGGGGACTCTACGAAATTCACCCCTCCACTTT
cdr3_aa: CASTSGTLRNSPLHF

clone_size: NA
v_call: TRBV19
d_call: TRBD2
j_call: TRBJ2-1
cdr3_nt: TGTGCCAGTACCGCCTCTGGACTAGACTACAATGAGCAGTTCTTC
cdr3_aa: CASTASGLDYNEQFF

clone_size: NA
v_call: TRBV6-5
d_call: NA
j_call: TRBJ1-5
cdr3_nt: TGTGCCAGCAGAACAGGGCCGTGGGGACCCCAGCATTTT
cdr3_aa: CASRTGPWGPQHF